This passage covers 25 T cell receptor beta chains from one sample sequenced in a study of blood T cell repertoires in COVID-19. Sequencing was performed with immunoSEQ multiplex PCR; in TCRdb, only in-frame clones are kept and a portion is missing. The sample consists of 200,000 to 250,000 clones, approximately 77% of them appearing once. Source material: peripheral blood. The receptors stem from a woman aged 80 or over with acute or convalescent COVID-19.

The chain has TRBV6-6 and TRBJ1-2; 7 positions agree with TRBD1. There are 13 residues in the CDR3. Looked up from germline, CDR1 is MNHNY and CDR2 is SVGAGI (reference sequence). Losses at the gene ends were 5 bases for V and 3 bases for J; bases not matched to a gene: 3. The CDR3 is CASSPDRDYGYTF. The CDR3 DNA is TGTGCCAGCAGTCCTGACAGGGACTATGGCTACACCTTC.

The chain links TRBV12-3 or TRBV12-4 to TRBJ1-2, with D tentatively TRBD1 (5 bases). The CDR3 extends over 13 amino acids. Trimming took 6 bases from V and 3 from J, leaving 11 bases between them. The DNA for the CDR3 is TGTGCCAGCAGGCTCGACAGTCACTATGGCTACACCTTC. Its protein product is CASRLDSHYGYTF.

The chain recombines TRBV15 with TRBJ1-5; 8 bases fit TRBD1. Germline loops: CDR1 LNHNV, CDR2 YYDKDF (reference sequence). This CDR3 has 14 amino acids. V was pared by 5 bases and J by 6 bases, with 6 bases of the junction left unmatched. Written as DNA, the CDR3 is TGTGCCACCAGCTCCGCAGGGGGCGGTCAGCCCCAGCATTTT. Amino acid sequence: CATSSAGGGQPQHF.

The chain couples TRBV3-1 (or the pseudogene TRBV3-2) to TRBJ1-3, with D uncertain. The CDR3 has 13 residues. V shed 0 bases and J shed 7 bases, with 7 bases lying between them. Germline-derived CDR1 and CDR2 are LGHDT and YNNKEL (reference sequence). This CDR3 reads CASSQDQANTIYF. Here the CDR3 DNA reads TGTGCCAGCAGCCAAGATCAAGCGAACACCATATATTTT.

This CDR3 reads CASSSRTGASSPLHF. The CDR3 nucleotides read TGTGCCAGCAGCTCGAGGACAGGGGCGAGTTCACCCCTCCACTTT. This sequence joins TRBV11-3 and TRBJ1-6, with 9 bases identical to TRBD1. CDR1 is SGHNT, CDR2 YENEEA, per germline. V gave up 4 bases and J gave up 9 bases; unmatched junction bases: 7. This CDR3 is built from 15 residues.

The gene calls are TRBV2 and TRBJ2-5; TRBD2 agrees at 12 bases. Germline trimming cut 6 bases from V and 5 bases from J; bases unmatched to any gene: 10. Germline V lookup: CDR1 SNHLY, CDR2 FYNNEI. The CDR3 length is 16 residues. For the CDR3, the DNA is TGTGCCAGCAGGAGGGCCCTAGCGGGGGGGCGCGAGACCCAGTACTTC. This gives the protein CASRRALAGGRETQYF.

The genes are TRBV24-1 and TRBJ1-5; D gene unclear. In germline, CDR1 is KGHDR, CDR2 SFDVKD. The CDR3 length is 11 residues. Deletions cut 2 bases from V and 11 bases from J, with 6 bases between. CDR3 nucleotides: TGTGCCACCAGTGATTCGGTTACCCAGCATTTT. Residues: CATSDSVTQHF.

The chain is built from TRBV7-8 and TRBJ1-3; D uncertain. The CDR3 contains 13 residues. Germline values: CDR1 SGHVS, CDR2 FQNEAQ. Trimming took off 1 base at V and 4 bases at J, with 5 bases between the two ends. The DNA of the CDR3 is TGTGCCAGCAGCTTAGGGCAGGGAAACACCATATATTTT. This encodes CASSLGQGNTIYF.

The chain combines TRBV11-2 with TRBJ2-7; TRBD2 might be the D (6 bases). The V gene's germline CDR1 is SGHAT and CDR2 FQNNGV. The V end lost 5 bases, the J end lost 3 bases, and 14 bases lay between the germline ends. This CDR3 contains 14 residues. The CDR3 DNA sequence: TGTGCCAGCAGCAGAACGGGACTCGGCTACGAGCAGTACTTC. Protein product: CASSRTGLGYEQYF.

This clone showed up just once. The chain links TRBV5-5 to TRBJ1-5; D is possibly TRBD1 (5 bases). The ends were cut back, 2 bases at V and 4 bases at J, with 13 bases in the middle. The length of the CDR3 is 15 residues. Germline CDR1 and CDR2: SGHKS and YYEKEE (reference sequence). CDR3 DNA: TGTGCCAGCAGCTTAGTAGGGGAGGGTAATCAGCCCCAGCATTTT. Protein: CASSLVGEGNQPQHF.

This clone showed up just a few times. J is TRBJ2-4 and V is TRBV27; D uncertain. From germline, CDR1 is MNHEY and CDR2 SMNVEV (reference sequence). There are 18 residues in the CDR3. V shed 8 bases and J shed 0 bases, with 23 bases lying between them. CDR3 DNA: TGTGCCAGCCTTGGAGAAGGTAAGGTACCTCTAGCCAAAAACATTCAGTACTTC. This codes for CASLGEGKVPLAKNIQYF.

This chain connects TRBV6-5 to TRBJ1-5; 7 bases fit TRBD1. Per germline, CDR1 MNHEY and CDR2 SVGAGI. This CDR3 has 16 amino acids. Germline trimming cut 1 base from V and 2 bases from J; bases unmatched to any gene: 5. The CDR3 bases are TGTGCCAGCAGTTACTATCCAGGGGGTGGCAATCAGCCCCAGCATTTT. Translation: CASSYYPGGGNQPQHF.

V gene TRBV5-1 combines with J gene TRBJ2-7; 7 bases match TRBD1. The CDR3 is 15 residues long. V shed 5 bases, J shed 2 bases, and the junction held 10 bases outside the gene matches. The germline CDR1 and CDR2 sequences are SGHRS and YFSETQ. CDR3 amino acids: CASSPLQGSAYEQYF. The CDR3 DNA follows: TGCGCCAGCAGTCCCCTACAGGGGTCTGCCTACGAGCAGTACTTC.

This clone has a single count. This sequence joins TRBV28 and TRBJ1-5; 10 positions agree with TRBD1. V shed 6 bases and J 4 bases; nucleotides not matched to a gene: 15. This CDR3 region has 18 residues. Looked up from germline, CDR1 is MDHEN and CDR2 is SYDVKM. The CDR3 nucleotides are TGTGCCAGCAGACTACCTATGACAGGGGGCGGAATTAATCAGCCCCAGCATTTT. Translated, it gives CASRLPMTGGGINQPQHF.

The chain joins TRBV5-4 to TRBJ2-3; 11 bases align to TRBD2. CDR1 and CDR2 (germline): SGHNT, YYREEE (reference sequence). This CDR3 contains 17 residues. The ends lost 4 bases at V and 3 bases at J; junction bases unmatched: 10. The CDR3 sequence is CASSPYLAGGLTDTQYF. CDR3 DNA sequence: TGTGCCAGCAGCCCGTACTTAGCGGGGGGGCTGACAGATACGCAGTATTTT. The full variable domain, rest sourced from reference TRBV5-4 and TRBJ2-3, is ETGVTQSPTHLIKTRGQQVTLRCSSQSGHNTVSWYQQALGQGPQFIFQYYREEENGRGNFPPRFSGLQFPNYSSELNVNALELDDSALYLCASSPYLAGGLTDTQYFGPGTRLTVL.

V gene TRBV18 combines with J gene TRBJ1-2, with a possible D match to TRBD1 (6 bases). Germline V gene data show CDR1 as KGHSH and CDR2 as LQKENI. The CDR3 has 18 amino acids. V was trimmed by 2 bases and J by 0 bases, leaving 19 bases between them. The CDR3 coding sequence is TGTGCCAGCTCACCAAAGTTTGCAGGGGTGAAATCTAACTATGGCTACACCTTC. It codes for CASSPKFAGVKSNYGYTF.

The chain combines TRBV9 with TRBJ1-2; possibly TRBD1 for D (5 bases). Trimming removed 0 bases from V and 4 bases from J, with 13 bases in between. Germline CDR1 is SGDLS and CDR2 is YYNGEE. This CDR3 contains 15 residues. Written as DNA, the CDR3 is TGTGCCAGCAGCGTAGCTTCGACAGCCAGCTATGGCTACACCTTC. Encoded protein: CASSVASTASYGYTF. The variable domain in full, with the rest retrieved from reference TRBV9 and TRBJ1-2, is DSGVTQTPKHLITATGQRVTLRCSPRSGDLSVYWYQQSLDQGLQFLIQYYNGEERAKGNILERFSAQQFPDLHSELNLSSLELGDSALYFCASSVASTASYGYTFGSGTRLTVV.

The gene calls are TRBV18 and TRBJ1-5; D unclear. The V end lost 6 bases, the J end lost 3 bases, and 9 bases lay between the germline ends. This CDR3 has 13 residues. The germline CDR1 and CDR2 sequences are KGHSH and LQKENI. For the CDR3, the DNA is TGTGCCAGCTCCCGCGGAGACAATCAGCCCCAGCATTTT. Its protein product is CASSRGDNQPQHF.

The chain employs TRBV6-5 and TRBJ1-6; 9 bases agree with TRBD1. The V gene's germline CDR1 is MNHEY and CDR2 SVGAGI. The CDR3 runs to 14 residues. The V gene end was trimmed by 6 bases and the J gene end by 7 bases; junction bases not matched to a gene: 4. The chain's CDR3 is CASRPDRGNSPLHF. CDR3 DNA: TGTGCCAGCAGACCCGACAGGGGGAATTCACCCCTCCACTTT.

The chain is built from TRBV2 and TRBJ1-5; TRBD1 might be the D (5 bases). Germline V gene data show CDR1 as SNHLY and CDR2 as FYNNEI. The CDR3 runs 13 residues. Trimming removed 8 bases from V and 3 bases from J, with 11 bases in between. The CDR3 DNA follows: TGTGCCAGCCTTCAGGGCCTCAATCAGCCCCAGCATTTT. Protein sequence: CASLQGLNQPQHF.

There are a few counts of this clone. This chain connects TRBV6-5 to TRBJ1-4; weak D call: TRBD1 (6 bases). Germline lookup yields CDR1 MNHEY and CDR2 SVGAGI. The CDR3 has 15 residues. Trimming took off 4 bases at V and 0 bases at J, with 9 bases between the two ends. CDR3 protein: CASSSRTATNEKLFF. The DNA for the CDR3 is TGTGCCAGCAGTTCGAGGACAGCAACTAATGAAAAACTGTTTTTT.

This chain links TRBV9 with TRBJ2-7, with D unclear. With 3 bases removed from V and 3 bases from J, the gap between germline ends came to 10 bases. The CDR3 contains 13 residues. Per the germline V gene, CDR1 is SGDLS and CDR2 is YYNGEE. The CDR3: CASSAENSYEQYF. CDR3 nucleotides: TGTGCCAGCAGCGCCGAGAACAGCTACGAGCAGTACTTC.

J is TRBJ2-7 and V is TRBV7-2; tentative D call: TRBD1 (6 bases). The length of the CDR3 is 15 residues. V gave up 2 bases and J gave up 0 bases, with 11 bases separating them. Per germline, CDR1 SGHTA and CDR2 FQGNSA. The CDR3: CASSLSGDNSYEQYF. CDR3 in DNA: TGTGCCAGCAGCTTATCCGGGGACAACTCCTACGAGCAGTACTTC. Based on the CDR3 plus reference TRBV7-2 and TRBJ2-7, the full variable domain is GAGVSQSPSNKVTEKGKDVELRCDPISGHTALYWYRQSLGQGLEFLIYFQGNSAPDKSGLPSDRFSAERTGGSVSTLTIQRTQQEDSAVYLCASSLSGDNSYEQYFGPGTRLTVT.

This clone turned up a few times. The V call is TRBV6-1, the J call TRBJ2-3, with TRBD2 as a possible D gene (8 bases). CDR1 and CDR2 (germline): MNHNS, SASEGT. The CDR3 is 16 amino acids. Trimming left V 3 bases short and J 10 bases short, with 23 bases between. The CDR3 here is CASSDRQGLPGGAQYF. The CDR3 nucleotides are TGTGCCAGCAGTGATAGACAGGGTTTACCGGGGGGGGCGCAGTATTTT.

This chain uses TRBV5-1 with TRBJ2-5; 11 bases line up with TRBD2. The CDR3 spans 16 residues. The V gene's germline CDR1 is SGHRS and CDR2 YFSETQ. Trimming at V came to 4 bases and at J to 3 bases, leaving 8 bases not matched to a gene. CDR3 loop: CASSGSGTSGEETQYF. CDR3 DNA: TGCGCCAGCAGCGGCTCCGGGACTAGCGGCGAAGAGACCCAGTACTTC.